The next 20 T cell receptor beta chains were all read from a single sample in a study of T cell responses to AZD1222 COVID-19 vaccine. Some clones are missing from TCRdb's copy, which holds only in-frame ones; the method was immunoSEQ multiplex PCR. The sample contains about 260,000 clones, approximately 95% of which appear only once. Here the sequenced sample was peripheral blood, taken on day 0 of AZD1222 vaccination. These receptor sequences come from an adult in good health.

This clone showed up just a few times. V gene TRBV2 combines with J gene TRBJ2-3; D is ambiguous. V was cut by 6 bases and J by 3 bases, with 10 bases left in between. Germline values: CDR1 SNHLY, CDR2 FYNNEI. This CDR3 spans 13 amino acids. DNA for the CDR3: TGTGCCAGCAGGCTGACGAGGACAGATACGCAGTATTTT. Its protein is CASRLTRTDTQYF.

The chain links TRBV9 to TRBJ1-1, with TRBD1 matching 7 bases. CDR1 SGDLS and CDR2 YYNGEE come from the germline V gene. J gave up 1 base and V 4 bases, and 7 bases lay outside the gene matches. CDR3 length: 15 residues. CDR3 amino acids: CASSRSGTANTEAFF. The CDR3 nucleotides read TGTGCCAGCAGCCGGTCCGGGACAGCGAACACTGAAGCTTTCTTT.

This sequence joins TRBV23-1 and TRBJ2-7; D unresolved. TRBV23-1 carries the ORF label, with uncertain function. V lost 4 bases and J 2 bases, leaving 21 bases between the germline ends. This CDR3 is built from 17 residues. The CDR3 nucleotides read TGCGCCAGCAGTCCCACCCCTCGAAGACCATCCCCCTACGAGCAGTACTTC. Protein sequence: CASSPTPRRPSPYEQYF.

The V call is TRBV9, the J call TRBJ2-1; 13 bases agree with TRBD2. The V and J ends lost 0 bases and 10 bases, in that order; junction bases with no gene match: 4. CDR3 length: 15 residues. Germline CDR1 and CDR2: SGDLS and YYNGEE. The CDR3, as DNA: TGTGCCAGCAGCGTAGCAGGACTAGCGGGGGTAGAGCAGTTCTTC. Translation: CASSVAGLAGVEQFF.

In nucleotides, the CDR3 is TGTGCCATGGGGGGACTCGTGAACACCGGGGAGCTGTTTTTT. It translates to CAMGGLVNTGELFF. The genes are TRBV6-4 and TRBJ2-2; tentatively, D is TRBD2 (6 bases). Looked up from germline, CDR1 is MRHNA and CDR2 is SNTAGT. This CDR3 has 14 residues. V lost 10 bases and J 1 base, leaving 13 bases between the germline ends.

The V call is TRBV25-1, the J call TRBJ2-3, with a weak D call TRBD2 (5 bases). Trimming pared 4 bases from V and 2 bases from J, leaving 16 bases between. The length of the CDR3 is 16 residues. Germline V gene lookup returns CDR1 MGHDK and CDR2 SYGVNS. CDR3 amino acids: CASSGLAQAVTDTQYF. CDR3 sequence (DNA): TGTGCCAGCAGTGGGCTAGCTCAAGCCGTCACAGATACGCAGTATTTT.

This clone was seen once. The chain joins TRBV29-1 to TRBJ2-2; 10 bases line up with TRBD2. The CDR3 runs to 15 residues. Germline values: CDR1 SQVTM, CDR2 ANQGSEA. V dropped 1 base and J dropped 4; count of bases not matched to a gene: 3. This CDR3 is CSVEVLAGVTGELFF. CDR3 nucleotide sequence: TGCAGCGTTGAAGTTCTAGCGGGGGTCACCGGGGAGCTGTTTTTT.

The V and J genes are TRBV29-1 and TRBJ2-2, with D perhaps TRBD2 (7 bases). Germline V gives CDR1 SQVTM, CDR2 ANQGSEA. V was cut by 7 bases and J by 6 bases, with 9 bases left in between. The CDR3 has 11 residues. For the CDR3, the DNA is TGCAGCGCCGGGGGGCCCGGGGAGCTGTTTTTT. It codes for CSAGGPGELFF.

The gene calls are TRBV9 and TRBJ2-7; D gene unclear. Trimming stripped 3 bases from V and 6 bases from J, with 16 bases between. This CDR3 spans 14 amino acids. The germline V gene has CDR1 SGDLS and CDR2 YYNGEE. The CDR3 region has the DNA TGTGCCAGCAGCGGGACGGCTGGCGCGATCGAGCAGTACTTC. This sequence encodes CASSGTAGAIEQYF.

The rearrangement uses TRBV7-9 and TRBJ2-3, with D perhaps TRBD2 (6 bases). V dropped 5 bases and J dropped 2 bases, with 17 bases sitting between them. The germline V gene has CDR1 SEHNR and CDR2 FQNEAQ (reference sequence). This CDR3 spans 16 amino acids. The CDR3 region is CASSVPWDFSTDTQYF. The CDR3, as DNA: TGTGCCAGCAGCGTGCCCTGGGACTTCTCCACAGATACGCAGTATTTT.

The V and J genes are TRBV6-2 or TRBV6-3 and TRBJ1-2, with a possible D match to TRBD1 (5 bases). Trimming shortened V by 2 bases and J by 4 bases, and 14 bases separated the two germline ends. CDR3 length: 15 amino acids. The V gene's germline CDR1 is MNHEY and CDR2 SVGEGT. The CDR3 region is CASSYGQTVSYGYTF. The DNA for the CDR3 is TGTGCCAGCAGTTACGGCCAGACAGTCTCCTATGGCTACACCTTC.

This chain joins TRBV7-9 and TRBJ2-2, with 8 bases fitting TRBD1. The CDR3 extends over 17 amino acids. V was clipped by 3 bases and J by 2 bases; unmatched bases: 8. CDR1 and CDR2 (germline): SEHNR, FQNEAQ (reference sequence). CDR3 amino acids: CASSFRSGTGNTGELFF. CDR3 nucleotides: TGTGCCAGCAGCTTCCGCTCCGGGACAGGCAACACCGGGGAGCTGTTTTTT.

The chain uses TRBV11-1 and TRBJ1-2; TRBD1 matches at 7 bases. CDR1 is SGHAT and CDR2 is FQDESV in the germline V gene (reference sequence). The CDR3 consists of 13 residues. Trimming at V came to 5 bases and at J to 5 bases, leaving 5 bases not matched to a gene. CDR3 nucleotide sequence: TGTGCCAGCAGCATTACAGGGGAGTATGGCTACACCTTC. Translating it yields CASSITGEYGYTF.

The rearrangement joins TRBV7-2 to TRBJ2-4, with D possibly being TRBD2 (5 bases). The germline V gene encodes CDR1 SGHTA and CDR2 FQGNSA. The V end lost 1 base, the J end lost 6 bases, and 16 bases lay between the germline ends. The CDR3 has 16 amino acids. CDR3 sequence: CASSLGLDWERNIQYF. CDR3 DNA: TGTGCCAGCAGCTTAGGCCTAGATTGGGAGAGAAACATTCAGTACTTC.

The chain employs TRBV2 and TRBJ2-7; D gene unclear. Trimming stripped 4 bases from V and 2 bases from J, with 12 bases between. The germline gives CDR1 SNHLY, CDR2 FYNNEI. The CDR3 covers 14 residues. The CDR3 loop is CASSGGHGPYEQYF. In nucleotides, the CDR3 is TGTGCCAGCAGTGGCGGTCACGGTCCCTACGAGCAGTACTTC. Looking up the rest from reference TRBV2 and TRBJ2-7 gives the full variable domain: EPEVTQTPSHQVTQMGQEVILRCVPISNHLYFYWYRQILGQKVEFLVSFYNNEISEKSEIFDDQFSVERPDGSNFTLKIRSTKLEDSAMYFCASSGGHGPYEQYFGPGTRLTVT.

This chain joins TRBV28 and TRBJ1-3; tentatively, D is TRBD1 (6 bases). Germline CDR1 reads MDHEN; CDR2 reads SYDVKM. This CDR3 region has 14 residues. Trimming stripped 6 bases from V and 2 bases from J, with 11 bases between. CDR3 residues: CASRPGAAGNTIYF. CDR3 nucleotide sequence: TGTGCCAGCAGGCCAGGGGCCGCTGGAAACACCATATATTTT. The complete variable domain, with remaining parts taken from reference TRBV28 and TRBJ1-3, reads DVKVTQSSRYLVKRTGEKVFLECVQDMDHENMFWYRQDPGLGLRLIYFSYDVKMKEKGDIPEGYSVSREKKERFSLILESASTNQTSMYLCASRPGAAGNTIYFGEGSWLTVV.

V gene TRBV19 combines with J gene TRBJ1-2; D is unclear. This CDR3 region has 13 residues. Germline V lookup: CDR1 LNHDA, CDR2 SQIVND (reference sequence). Trimming removed 4 bases from V and 4 bases from J, with 10 bases in between. Written as DNA, the CDR3 is TGTGCCAGTAGTAGGAACGTCCTCTATGGCTACACCTTC. Its translation is CASSRNVLYGYTF. The variable domain in full, completed from reference TRBV19 and TRBJ1-2, reads DGGITQSPKYLFRKEGQNVTLSCEQNLNHDAMYWYRQDPGQGLRLIYYSQIVNDFQKGDIAEGYSVSREKKESFPLTVTSAQKNPTAFYLCASSRNVLYGYTFGSGTRLTVV.

This chain links TRBV10-3 with TRBJ2-7, with D possibly being TRBD2 (6 bases). In germline, CDR1 is ENHRY, CDR2 SYGVKD. V dropped 7 bases and J dropped 6 bases, with 16 bases sitting between them. CDR3 length: 13 amino acids. CDR3 in DNA: TGTGCCATCAAGCGGGCGAGCGACCCCGAGCAGTACTTC. This codes for CAIKRASDPEQYF.

This clone was picked up one time. V is TRBV28 and J is TRBJ2-4; no clear D. Between the trimmed V and J ends, which lost 5 bases and 9 bases, there was a span of 11 bases. The CDR3 covers 12 residues. CDR1 and CDR2 (germline): MDHEN, SYDVKM. For the CDR3, the DNA is TGTGCCAGCAGTCACCAGCTTGGCATTCAGTACTTC. Its translation: CASSHQLGIQYF.

The rearrangement uses TRBV10-2 and TRBJ1-2, with unresolved D. Germline V gives CDR1 WSHSY, CDR2 SAAADI. The CDR3 covers 14 residues. The V end lost 2 bases, the J end lost 4 bases, and 11 bases lay between the germline ends. This CDR3 reads CASSEGPNAYGYTF. The CDR3 nucleotides read TGCGCCAGCAGTGAGGGTCCGAATGCCTATGGCTACACCTTC.